One sample yielded the 5 T cell receptor beta chains listed below, sequenced in a study of OX40 agonist ivuxolimab in advanced cancers. Some clones are missing from TCRdb's copy, which holds only in-frame ones; the method was immunoSEQ multiplex PCR. The data show nearly 50,000 clones, roughly 91% seen once. Sequencing was performed on CD4+ or CD8+ T cells sorted from blood, taken in a trial of the OX40 agonist ivuxolimab. All receptors derive from an adult with an advanced solid tumor such as melanoma, head and neck, liver or kidney cancer.

This chain connects TRBV19 to TRBJ2-3, with D perhaps TRBD1 or TRBD2 (5 bases each). CDR3 length equals 16 residues. V shed 6 bases and J shed 0 bases, with 16 bases lying between them. The germline CDR1 and CDR2 sequences are LNHDA and SQIVND (reference sequence). The CDR3 here is CASRRDQFTSTDTQYF. In DNA, the CDR3 is TGTGCCAGTAGAAGGGACCAATTTACTAGCACAGATACGCAGTATTTT.

The count of this clone is one. The J gene is TRBJ2-2, the V gene TRBV7-2; no firm D call. Germline V lookup: CDR1 SGHTA, CDR2 FQGNSA. The V end lost 4 bases, the J end lost 5 bases, and 14 bases lay between the germline ends. This CDR3 has 15 residues. CDR3 sequence: CASSSDWEWTGELFF. Written as DNA, the CDR3 is TGTGCCAGCAGCTCTGACTGGGAATGGACCGGGGAGCTGTTTTTT.

The rearrangement joins TRBV6-5 to TRBJ1-5; TRBD1 might be the D (5 bases). Trimming took off 7 bases at V and 3 bases at J, with 10 bases between the two ends. Germline V gene data show CDR1 as MNHEY and CDR2 as SVGAGI. The CDR3 totals 13 residues. The CDR3 spells CASKTGNNQPQHF. CDR3 sequence (DNA): TGTGCCAGCAAAACAGGAAACAATCAGCCCCAGCATTTT.

V is TRBV9 and J is TRBJ1-1; D uncertain. The V end was cut by 4 bases, the J end by 3 bases, with 13 bases between. The germline gives CDR1 SGDLS, CDR2 YYNGEE. The CDR3 is made up of 14 amino acids. In nucleotides, the CDR3 is TGTGCCAGCAGCCCCGGTGGGAGGGACACTGAAGCTTTCTTT. It encodes CASSPGGRDTEAFF. Combining the CDR3 with reference TRBV9 and TRBJ1-1 gives the whole variable domain DSGVTQTPKHLITATGQRVTLRCSPRSGDLSVYWYQQSLDQGLQFLIQYYNGEERAKGNILERFSAQQFPDLHSELNLSSLELGDSALYFCASSPGGRDTEAFFGQGTRLTVV.

CDR3 sequence: CASRDSSYEQYV. CDR3 coding DNA: TGTGCCAGCAGGGACTCATCCTACGAGCAGTACGTC. The chain recombines TRBV2 with TRBJ2-7; D perhaps matches TRBD2 (5 bases). Germline V lookup: CDR1 SNHLY, CDR2 FYNNEI. Trimming removed 6 bases at V and 1 base at J, with 7 bases between. This CDR3 region has 12 residues.